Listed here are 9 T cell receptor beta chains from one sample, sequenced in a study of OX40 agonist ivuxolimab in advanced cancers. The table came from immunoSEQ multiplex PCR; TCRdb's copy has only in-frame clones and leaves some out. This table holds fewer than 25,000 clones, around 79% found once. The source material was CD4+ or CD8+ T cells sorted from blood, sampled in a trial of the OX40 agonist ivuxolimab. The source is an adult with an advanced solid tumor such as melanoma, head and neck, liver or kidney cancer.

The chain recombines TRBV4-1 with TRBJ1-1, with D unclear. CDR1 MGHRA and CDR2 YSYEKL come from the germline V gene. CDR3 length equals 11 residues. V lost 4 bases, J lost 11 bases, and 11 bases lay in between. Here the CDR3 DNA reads TGCGCCAGCAGCCCAGCAGAGTTTGCTTTCTTT. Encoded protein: CASSPAEFAFF.

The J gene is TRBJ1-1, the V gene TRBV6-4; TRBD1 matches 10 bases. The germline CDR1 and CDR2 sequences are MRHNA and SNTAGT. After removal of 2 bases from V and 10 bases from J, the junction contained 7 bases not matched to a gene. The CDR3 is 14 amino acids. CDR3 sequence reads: CASSDVPGQGRAFF. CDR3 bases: TGTGCCAGCAGTGACGTACCGGGACAGGGGAGAGCTTTCTTT.

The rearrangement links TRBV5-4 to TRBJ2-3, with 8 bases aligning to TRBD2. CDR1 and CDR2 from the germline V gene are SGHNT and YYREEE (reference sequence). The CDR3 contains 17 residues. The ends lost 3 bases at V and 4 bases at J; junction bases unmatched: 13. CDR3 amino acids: CASSSTAGVIRADTQYF. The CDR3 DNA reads TGTGCCAGCAGCTCCACAGCGGGGGTGATCCGGGCAGATACGCAGTATTTT.

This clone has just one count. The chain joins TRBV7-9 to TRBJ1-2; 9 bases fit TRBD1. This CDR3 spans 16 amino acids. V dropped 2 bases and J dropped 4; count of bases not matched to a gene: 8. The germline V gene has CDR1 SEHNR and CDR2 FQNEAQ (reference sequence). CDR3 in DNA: TGTGCCAGCAGCTTACCCTCGGGACAGGGAGGCTATGGCTACACCTTC. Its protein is CASSLPSGQGGYGYTF.

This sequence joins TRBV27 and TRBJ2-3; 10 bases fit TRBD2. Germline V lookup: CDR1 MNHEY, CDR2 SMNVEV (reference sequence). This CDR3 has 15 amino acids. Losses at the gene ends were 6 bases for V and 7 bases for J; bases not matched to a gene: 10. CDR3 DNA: TGTGCCAGCAGGACAACTAGCGGGACCACTTATACGCAGTATTTT. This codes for CASRTTSGTTYTQYF.

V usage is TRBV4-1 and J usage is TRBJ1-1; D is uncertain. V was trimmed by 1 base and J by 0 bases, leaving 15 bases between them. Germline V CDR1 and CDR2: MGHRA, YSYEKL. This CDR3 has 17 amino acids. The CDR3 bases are TGCGCCAGCAGCCAAGTGCACTTGTCTCCTATGAACACTGAAGCTTTCTTT. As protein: CASSQVHLSPMNTEAFF.

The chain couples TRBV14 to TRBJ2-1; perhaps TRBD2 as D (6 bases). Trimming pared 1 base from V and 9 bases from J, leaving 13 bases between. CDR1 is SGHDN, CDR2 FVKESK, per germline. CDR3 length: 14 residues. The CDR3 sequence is CASSQGEGSGEQFF. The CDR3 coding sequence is TGTGCCAGCAGCCAAGGGGAAGGTAGCGGTGAGCAGTTCTTC. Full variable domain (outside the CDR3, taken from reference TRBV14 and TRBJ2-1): EAGVTQFPSHSVIEKGQTVTLRCDPISGHDNLYWYRRVMGKEIKFLLHFVKESKQDESGMPNNRFLAERTGGTYSTLKVQPAELEDSGVYFCASSQGEGSGEQFFGPGTRLTVL.

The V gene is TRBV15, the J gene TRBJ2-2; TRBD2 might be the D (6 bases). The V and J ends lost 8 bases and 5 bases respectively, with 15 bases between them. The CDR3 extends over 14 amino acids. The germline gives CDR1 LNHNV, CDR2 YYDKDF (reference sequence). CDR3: CATGGGPETGELFF. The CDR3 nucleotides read TGTGCCACCGGAGGAGGGCCTGAAACCGGGGAGCTGTTTTTT. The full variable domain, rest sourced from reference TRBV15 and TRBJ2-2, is DAMVIQNPRYQVTQFGKPVTLSCSQTLNHNVMYWYQQKSSQAPKLLFHYYDKDFNNEADTPDNFQSRRPNTSFCFLDIRSPGLGDTAMYLCATGGGPETGELFFGEGSRLTVL.

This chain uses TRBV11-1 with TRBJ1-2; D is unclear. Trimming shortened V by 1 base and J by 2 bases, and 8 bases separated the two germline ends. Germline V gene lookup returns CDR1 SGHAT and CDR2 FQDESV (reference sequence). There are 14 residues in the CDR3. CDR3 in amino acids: CASSLEGRNYGYTF. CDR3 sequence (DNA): TGTGCCAGCAGCTTAGAAGGCAGGAACTATGGCTACACCTTC.